The clone carrying this T cell receptor beta chain was recorded a few times. Its cognate antigen is unknown. Libraries for TCR beta were made by quantitative 5'-RACE with molecular barcodes. TCRdb re-analysed the 5' RACE reads in MiXCR, keeping a single row per CDR3 protein. The table shows roughly 170,000 distinct CDR3 sequences, with just over 9.5% occurring only once. These data come from a study of CD8 T cells in ankylosing spondylitis. Per the germline V gene, CDR1 is SGHDT and CDR2 is YYEEEE. The length of the CDR3 is 14 residues. V lost 0 bases, J lost 1 base, and 7 bases lay in between. Study-level results: Reportedly, significant enrichment of disease-linked clones occurred in matched ankylosing spondylitis synovial fluid. CD8+ disease-linked clones were present at relatively low frequencies in blood. It appeared that ankylosing spondylitis blood was characterized by a TCR beta motif of under ten highly homologous variants.

The V call is TRBV5-6, the J call TRBJ1-1, with D unresolved. This TCR was sampled from a female donor with ankylosing spondylitis or in good health (not recorded which). The source material was blood, either unsorted or a sorted T cell fraction (not recorded which). The CDR3 nucleotides are TGTGCCAGCAGCTTGGGGAGAACGAACACTGAAGCTTTCTTT. It translates to CASSLGRTNTEAFF.